This TCR beta chain is drawn from a study of a mutant IDH1 vaccine in newly diagnosed glioma (dated by TCRdb to the early 2020s). Regarding the complete study: Patients were given eight vaccinations, in weeks 1, 3, 5, 7, 11, 15, 19 and 23, which matched visits V03 through V10. Peripheral blood was collected at six visits: V03 (baseline), V05, V07, V10, V12 and V13. Vaccination was initiated 4-6 weeks after radiotherapy alone, or concurrently with temozolomide cycles in the chemotherapy-containing groups. Before enrollment, most patients had been given radiochemotherapy with temozolomide as standard therapy, while the rest had received either radiotherapy alone or temozolomide alone. Longitudinal TCRB deep sequencing was done for 25 treated patients, wherever samples were available for exploratory analyses. The approximately 33 treated patients were roughly 60% male and around 40% female, with a mean age of around 40 years. The full study reports these points: PBMC samples for TCRB deep sequencing were selected based on availability. Vaccine-induced immune responses across multiple MHC alleles were detected in 93.3% of patients. According to the authors, sample limitations meant that analyses of patient blood samples could not be reproduced. No apparent relationship was observed between pseudoprogression and alterations in the top peripheral T cell clonotypes detected by TCRB sequencing.

The library was made by the immunoSEQ multiplex PCR assay. Rearranged TCR beta chain sequences were amplified using the hsTCRB Kit according to the manufacturer's protocol. TCRB libraries were sequenced on an Illumina MiSeq. From the authors' description of their analysis: The kit vendor's proprietary platform handled demultiplexing, trimming and gene mapping. TCRdb obtained this table from immuneACCESS and retained in-frame rearrangements with V and J assigned. These tables miss some clones; where compared with another copy, unresolved V genes account for less than half of the shortfall, and the remainder is unexplained. Clone size and V and J calls were adopted from that table, with D and trimming inferred from the DNA. The sample table shows roughly 60,000 clones, and about 85% are seen once. Under 4.5% of the sample rests with the top ten. According to the study, the label for this sample's time point signals: week 23, last vaccination. A 20-mer mutant IDH1 peptide at 300 micrograms in Montanide made up each vaccine dose, which was injected subcutaneously together with topical imiquimod. All donors had newly diagnosed IDH1-mutant astrocytomas of WHO grade 3 or 4 that showed loss of nuclear ATRX. The samples were drawn from NOA16, a multicentre, single-arm, open-label phase I trial in Germany that tested a mutant IDH1 peptide vaccine in humans for the first time. Genomic DNA for TCRB sequencing was isolated from EDTA blood with the DNeasy Blood and Tissue Kit.

The CDR3 covers 15 residues, taking in both the cysteine and the phenylalanine. Only the CDR3 DNA is retained, 45 bases long and in frame from the first base. Looking up the germline V gene yields CDR1 MNHEY and CDR2 SVGAGI. Trimming removed 6 bases from V and 0 bases from J; the gene matches leave 8 bases unexplained. About this clone itself: This clone's antigen is unknown. Base quality data are lacking; no much larger clone is found one base away.

The source was PBMCs, collected from a glioma patient whose treatment included an IDH1 peptide vaccine. The sequence joins TRBV6-5 to TRBJ2-7, with 7 junctional bases fitting TRBD1. This TCR came from a man between 25 and 39 years old with glioma. The DNA sequence is given as TGTGCCAGCAGCCACGGACAGGCCAGCTCCTACGAGCAGTACTTC. Translated, this gives CASSHGQASSYEQYF.